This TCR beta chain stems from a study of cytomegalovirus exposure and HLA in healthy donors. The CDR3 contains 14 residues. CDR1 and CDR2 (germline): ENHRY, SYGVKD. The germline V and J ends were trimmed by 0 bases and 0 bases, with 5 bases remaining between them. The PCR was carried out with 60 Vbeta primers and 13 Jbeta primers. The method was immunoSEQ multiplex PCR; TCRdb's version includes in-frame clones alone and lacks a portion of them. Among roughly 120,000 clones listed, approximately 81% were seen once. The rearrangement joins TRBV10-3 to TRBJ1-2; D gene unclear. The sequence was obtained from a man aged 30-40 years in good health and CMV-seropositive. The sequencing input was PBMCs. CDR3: CAISESGANYGYTF. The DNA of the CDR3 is TGTGCCATCAGTGAGTCCGGGGCTAACTATGGCTACACCTTC.